Below are 12 T cell receptor beta chains sequenced from a single sample in a study of sequential checkpoint blockade in melanoma. Some clones are missing from TCRdb's copy, which holds only in-frame ones; the method was immunoSEQ multiplex PCR. This table holds about 9,000 clones, approximately 30% found once. Sample treatment: randomized to nivolumab then ipilimumab (arm A) or the reverse (arm B). Sequencing used tumor tissue (inferred from file names), obtained from a patient given nivolumab and ipilimumab in sequence. These receptors all stem from a human donor with melanoma.

In this sample, this clone turned up a few times. V usage is TRBV6-8 and J usage is TRBJ2-7, with a possible D match to TRBD1 (6 bases). Deletions cut 5 bases from V and 2 bases from J, with 16 bases between. There are 15 residues in the CDR3. CDR1 is MNHGY, CDR2 SAAAGT, per germline. The CDR3: CASSGPGTPTYEQYV. Written as DNA, the CDR3 is TGTGCCAGCAGTGGCCCCGGGACACCCACCTACGAGCAGTACGTC.

This clone came up many times. The CDR3 is CASSPTAGAPRDTQYF. The CDR3 DNA reads TGTGCCAGCAGTCCAACAGCGGGGGCCCCGAGGGATACGCAGTATTTT. The rearrangement uses TRBV9 and TRBJ2-3; the match to TRBD2 covers 8 bases. There are 16 residues in the CDR3. The V gene end was trimmed by 5 bases and the J gene end by 6 bases; junction bases not matched to a gene: 14. Germline assignment: CDR1 SGDLS and CDR2 YYNGEE. Combining the CDR3 with reference TRBV9 and TRBJ2-3 gives the whole variable domain DSGVTQTPKHLITATGQRVTLRCSPRSGDLSVYWYQQSLDQGLQFLIQYYNGEERAKGNILERFSAQQFPDLHSELNLSSLELGDSALYFCASSPTAGAPRDTQYFGPGTRLTVL.

This clone was observed a handful of times. Germline is not matched at one junction end, which may reflect a read error. CDR3 residues: CAISVGDLYEQYF. CDR3 sequence (DNA): TGTGCCATCAGTGTTGGAGATCTCTACGAGCAGTACTTC. The chain has TRBV6-8 and TRBJ2-7; D not certain. The CDR3 runs to 13 residues. Germline loops: CDR1 MNHGY, CDR2 SAAAGT.

V is TRBV19 and J is TRBJ2-7; the D is unclear. The CDR3 runs to 13 residues. V shed 5 bases and J shed 5 bases, with 13 bases lying between them. Germline CDR1 and CDR2: LNHDA and SQIVND (reference sequence). The CDR3 protein is CASSPRHRHEQYF. The CDR3, as DNA: TGTGCCAGTAGTCCCAGACATCGCCACGAGCAGTACTTC.

The V gene is TRBV4-1, the J gene TRBJ1-6; D is undetermined. The germline V gene encodes CDR1 MGHRA and CDR2 YSYEKL. Trimming removed 1 base at V and 8 bases at J, with 6 bases between. This CDR3 spans 13 amino acids. This CDR3 reads CASSQVQDSPLHF. In DNA form, the CDR3 reads TGCGCCAGCAGCCAAGTCCAGGATTCACCCCTCCACTTT.

This clone was found a few times. The V call is TRBV6-8, the J call TRBJ1-5; maybe TRBD1 (5 bases). The germline V gene encodes CDR1 MNHGY and CDR2 SAAAGT. V dropped 5 bases and J dropped 4 bases, with 12 bases sitting between them. The CDR3 length is 14 residues. The CDR3 loop reads CASSAGRRNQPQHF. CDR3 DNA sequence: TGTGCCAGCAGTGCGGGACGGAGGAATCAGCCCCAGCATTTT.

J is TRBJ1-2 and V is TRBV28, with 7 bases fitting TRBD1. V was clipped by 6 bases and J by 4 bases; unmatched bases: 11. CDR1 and CDR2 from the germline V gene are MDHEN and SYDVKM. The CDR3 sequence is 15 residues long. This CDR3 is CASSQGNRGGYGYTF. The CDR3, as DNA: TGTGCCAGCAGCCAAGGGAACAGGGGCGGCTATGGCTACACCTTC.

This clone was recorded at least ten times. The chain employs TRBV7-4 and TRBJ1-3, with D hard to call. The germline V gene encodes CDR1 SGHVT and CDR2 SQSDAQ. The CDR3 length is 13 residues. Trimming left V 5 bases short and J 2 bases short, with 7 bases between. This CDR3 is CASSPRTGNTIYF. CDR3 nucleotides: TGTGCCAGCAGCCCTCGCACTGGAAACACCATATATTTT.

This clone turned up a few times. The V and J genes are TRBV11-3 and TRBJ1-2, with D uncertain. The CDR3 covers 17 residues. V was pared by 3 bases and J by 2 bases, with 19 bases between. CDR1 and CDR2 (germline): SGHNT, YENEEA. The CDR3 coding sequence is TGTGCCAGCAGCTTGGACGGAATCGTCAGGCTGAACTATGGCTACACCTTC. Amino acids: CASSLDGIVRLNYGYTF.

This clone was recorded at least ten times. This sequence joins TRBV11-3 and TRBJ1-6, with TRBD1 matching over 7 bases. The germline gives CDR1 SGHNT, CDR2 YENEEA. This CDR3 is 16 amino acids long. J gave up 5 bases and V 3 bases, and 7 bases lay outside the gene matches. In nucleotides, the CDR3 is TGTGCCAGCAGCTTGGGCGGCGGGACAGATAATTCACCCCTCCACTTT. Its translation is CASSLGGGTDNSPLHF.

There are a few counts of this clone. The rearrangement joins TRBV7-1 to TRBJ1-2; possibly TRBD1 for D (6 bases). TRBV7-1 is marked as an open reading frame, function uncertain. The V gene lost 4 bases and the J gene lost 8 bases, with 14 bases spanning the gap. CDR3 length: 13 residues. The CDR3 bases are TGTGCCAGCAGCTTCCGGGGGGCGCAGGGCTACACCTTC. Protein: CASSFRGAQGYTF.

The V and J genes are TRBV11-3 and TRBJ1-4; possible D gene TRBD1, 5 bases. V gave up 6 bases and J gave up 5 bases, with 16 bases separating them. The CDR3 has 15 amino acids. Per the germline V gene, CDR1 is SGHNT and CDR2 is YENEEA. CDR3 DNA sequence: TGTGCCAGCAGAAAAGCGGACCAGGGAAATGAAAAACTGTTTTTT. This gives the protein CASRKADQGNEKLFF.